Listed below are T cell receptor beta chains from one sample, sequenced in a study of shared clonotypes between healthy human individuals. Measured with immunoSEQ multiplex PCR; TCRdb has only the in-frame clones, and not every one. The top ten hold approximately 22% of the sample, which has 650,000 to 800,000 clones, 92% seen once. Sequencing was performed on naive CD8+ T cells sorted from blood. The receptors originated from a man aged 25-45 years in good health. CDR3s include the opening cysteine and the closing phenylalanine or tryptophan. A D gene is named only where the DNA matches it firmly. Size is stated for part of the rows, as once, few or many counts, or as a class when the clone is expanded.

cdr3_aa cdr3_nt v_call clone_size j_call d_call
CASSGTSGRSSYNEQFF TGTGCCAGTTCTGGGACTAGCGGGAGGAGCTCCTACAATGAGCAGTTCTTC TRBV19 NA TRBJ2-1 TRBD2
CASGPSGVLSGNTIYF TGTGCCAGCGGGCCAAGCGGGGTCCTCTCTGGAAACACCATATATTTT TRBV27 NA TRBJ1-3 NA
CASSFSGTGEDTQYF TGTGCCAGCAGCTTCTCCGGGACAGGGGAAGATACGCAGTATTTT TRBV7-3 NA TRBJ2-3 TRBD1
CASSLFQETEAFF TGTGCCAGCAGCTTATTTCAGGAAACTGAAGCTTTCTTT TRBV11-2 NA TRBJ1-1 NA
CSVTTGAAYEQYF TGCAGCGTAACTACAGGGGCGGCCTACGAGCAGTACTTC TRBV29-1 once TRBJ2-7 TRBD1
CASSYSLSQETQYF TGTGCCAGCAGTTACAGTCTGTCCCAAGAGACCCAGTACTTC TRBV6-5 NA TRBJ2-5 NA
CATSHRGGGPWPQHF TGTGCCACCAGTCATCGAGGAGGGGGCCCTTGGCCCCAGCATTTT TRBV15 once TRBJ1-5 TRBD1
CASSLGRNIAKNIQYF TGTGCCAGCAGCTTAGGTAGAAACATAGCCAAAAACATTCAGTACTTC TRBV11-2 NA TRBJ2-4 NA
CASSLQGALFEQYF TGTGCCAGCAGTCTACAGGGGGCGTTGTTCGAGCAGTACTTC TRBV27 NA TRBJ2-7 TRBD1
CASSPGMVQGGRETQYF TGTGCCAGCAGCCCGGGGATGGTGCAGGGCGGTAGAGAGACCCAGTACTTC TRBV5-8 once TRBJ2-5 NA
CASFGVTNVLRLAGELFF TGTGCCAGTTTCGGGGTGACAAACGTACTGAGATTGGCCGGGGAGCTGTTTTTT TRBV11-2 NA TRBJ2-2 NA
CASSQARDGPYEQYF TGCGCCAGCAGCCAAGCCCGGGACGGACCCTACGAGCAGTACTTC TRBV4-1 NA TRBJ2-7 NA
CASTPASGSSYNEQFF TGTGCCAGCACCCCGGCTAGCGGGAGTTCCTACAATGAGCAGTTCTTC TRBV7-9 NA TRBJ2-1 TRBD2
CASSLSNRFDGYTF TGTGCCAGCAGCTTATCGAACAGGTTCGATGGCTACACCTTC TRBV7-9 few TRBJ1-2 NA
CASSQELTAGGELFF TGTGCCAGCAGCCAAGAGCTTACTGCAGGAGGGGAGCTGTTTTTT TRBV4-2 NA TRBJ2-2 NA
CASSESSGTGDTDTQYF TGTGCCAGCAGTGAATCATCCGGGACAGGGGACACAGATACGCAGTATTTT TRBV2 NA TRBJ2-3 TRBD1
CASSERWGPLSYEQYF TGTGCCAGCAGTGAAAGGTGGGGACCACTATCCTACGAGCAGTACTTC TRBV2 NA TRBJ2-7 NA
CASSVAGEYNEQFF TGTGCCAGCAGCGTAGCCGGGGAGTACAATGAGCAGTTCTTC TRBV9 NA TRBJ2-1 NA
CASKGTKQYF TGTGCCAGTAAGGGAACAAAGCAGTACTTC TRBV19 NA TRBJ2-7 NA
CASRAGAGELFF TGTGCCAGCAGGGCCGGGGCGGGGGAACTGTTTTTT TRBV7-9 NA TRBJ1-4 NA
CASSFTTGRNEQFF TGCGCCAGCAGCTTCACGACAGGGCGGAATGAGCAGTTCTTC TRBV5-1 NA TRBJ2-1 TRBD1
CASSDGTSGTQETQYF TGTGCCAGCAGCGACGGGACTAGCGGGACCCAAGAGACCCAGTACTTC TRBV11-2 NA TRBJ2-5 TRBD2
CASSHRTSYEQYF TGCGCCAGCAGCCACCGAACCTCCTACGAGCAGTACTTC TRBV4-1 NA TRBJ2-7 NA
CSARTGSSYEQYF TGCAGCGCCCGGACAGGATCCTCCTACGAGCAGTACTTC TRBV29-1 NA TRBJ2-7 TRBD1
CASSSASNTEAFF TGTGCCAGCAGTTCAGCTTCAAACACTGAAGCTTTCTTT TRBV6-5 NA TRBJ1-1 NA
CASRIREPYEQYF TGCGCCAGCAGGATAAGGGAGCCGTACGAGCAGTACTTC TRBV10-2 NA TRBJ2-7 NA
CSVCRGDSYEQYF TGCAGCGTTTGTCGCGGGGACTCCTACGAGCAGTACTTC TRBV29-1 NA TRBJ2-7 NA
CASSVDPTPLYEQYF TGTGCCAGCAGCGTAGACCCAACTCCTCTCTACGAGCAGTACTTC TRBV5-4 NA TRBJ2-7 NA
CASTRGRGRLNEQYF TGTGCCAGCACCCGGGGCCGCGGGAGATTGAACGAGCAGTACTTC TRBV28 NA TRBJ2-7 TRBD2
CASSQEARGLYNEQFF TGCGCCAGCAGCCAAGAGGCCAGGGGGCTCTACAATGAGCAGTTCTTC TRBV4-1 once TRBJ2-1 TRBD1
CASSLTGGYTGELFF TGTGCCAGCAGTTTGACAGGCGGTTACACCGGGGAGCTGTTTTTT TRBV28 NA TRBJ2-2 NA
CASSMAGVYNEQFF TGTGCCAGCAGCATGGCGGGAGTCTACAATGAGCAGTTCTTC TRBV11-2 NA TRBJ2-1 TRBD2
CASSKTSGKYTDTQYF TGTGCCAGCAGCAAGACTAGCGGGAAATACACAGATACGCAGTATTTT TRBV7-9 NA TRBJ2-3 TRBD2
CASSLKRTYEQYF TGTGCCAGCAGTTTAAAGAGGACCTACGAGCAGTACTTC TRBV27 once TRBJ2-7 NA
CASSVGGGSTDTQYF TGTGCCAGCAGCGTAGGGGGTGGAAGCACAGATACGCAGTATTTT TRBV13 NA TRBJ2-3 NA